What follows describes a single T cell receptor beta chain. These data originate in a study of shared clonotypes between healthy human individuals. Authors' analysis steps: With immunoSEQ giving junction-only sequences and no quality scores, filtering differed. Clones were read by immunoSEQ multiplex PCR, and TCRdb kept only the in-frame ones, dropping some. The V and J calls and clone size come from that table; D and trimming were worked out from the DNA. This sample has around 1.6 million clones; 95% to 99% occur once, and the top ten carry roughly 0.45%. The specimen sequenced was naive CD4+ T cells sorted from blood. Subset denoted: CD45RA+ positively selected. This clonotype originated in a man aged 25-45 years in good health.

The CDR3 loop is CASSPKGPSPRTEAFF. The CDR3 DNA follows: TGTGCCAGTAGTCCCAAAGGACCTTCTCCGCGGACTGAAGCTTTCTTT. The chain links TRBV19 to TRBJ1-1, with D unresolved. V was trimmed by 5 bases and J by 5 bases, leaving 21 bases between them. This CDR3 has 16 amino acids. The germline V gene encodes CDR1 LNHDA and CDR2 SQIVND (reference sequence).